This is a list of T cell receptor beta chains from one sample in a study of human T cells and chemical hapten exposure. TCRdb passed the RACE reads through MiXCR, listing each CDR3 protein once. This sample has tens of thousands of distinct CDR3 sequences, with 13% found just once. The sample was whole blood, taken in connection with sensitization to the hapten diphenylcyclopropenone (DPC). The receptors originated from a woman in her fifties or sixties with alopecia areata. Some clones in this sample may be carry-over from other donors' samples. Both conserved end residues are part of each CDR3. Rows may omit the clone size; those that give it use once, few, many or a size class.

v_call: TRBV12-3/TRBV12-4
cdr3_length: 13
clone_size: -
cdr3_aa: CASSGTGKETQYF

v_call: TRBV4-1
cdr3_length: 14
clone_size: -
cdr3_aa: CASSQMGGGEPQHF

v_call: TRBV2
cdr3_length: 14
clone_size: -
cdr3_aa: CASSDRLAGNEQFF

v_call: TRBV12-5
cdr3_length: 15
clone_size: few
cdr3_aa: CASGRGTGGYYEQYF

v_call: TRBV3-1
cdr3_length: 16
clone_size: many
cdr3_aa: CASSQDRGGRTDTQYF

v_call: TRBV6-2/TRBV6-3
cdr3_length: 16
clone_size: many
cdr3_aa: CASSYLAGGITDTQYF

v_call: TRBV12-3/TRBV12-4
cdr3_length: 17
clone_size: few
cdr3_aa: CASSLELGGVRNTEAFF

v_call: TRBV3-1
cdr3_length: 15
clone_size: many
cdr3_aa: CASSRGTGGNNEQFF

v_call: TRBV29-1
cdr3_length: 15
clone_size: many
cdr3_aa: CSVAPSGGWNTEAFF

v_call: TRBV5-1
cdr3_length: 15
clone_size: few
cdr3_aa: CASSFRLAGYNEQFF

v_call: TRBV18
cdr3_length: 15
clone_size: many
cdr3_aa: CASSAITGSGNTIYF

v_call: TRBV9
cdr3_length: 20
clone_size: many
cdr3_aa: CASSVGSQGLGLAGHGELFF

v_call: TRBV24-1
cdr3_length: 14
clone_size: few
cdr3_aa: CATSDMDRNNEQFF

v_call: TRBV11-2
cdr3_length: 15
clone_size: many
cdr3_aa: CASSFTSGSSDTQYF

v_call: TRBV13
cdr3_length: 17
clone_size: many
cdr3_aa: CASSYILRGSAGNTIYF

v_call: TRBV29-1
cdr3_length: 18
clone_size: -
cdr3_aa: CSVEAGARVAGGTDTQYF

v_call: TRBV7-6
cdr3_length: 16
clone_size: few
cdr3_aa: CASSLERGPMNTEAFF